The 2 T cell receptor beta chains presented below share a single source sample, sequenced in a study of tumor and adjacent non-tumor tissue in lung cancer. A modified ARM-PCR protocol with three rounds of nested PCR amplified TCRbeta. A single record per CDR3 protein comes from TCRdb applying MiXCR to the multiplex PCR reads. The table has roughly 75,000 distinct CDR3 sequences, roughly 75% seen once. This sample's RNA came from whole unsorted tissue. The normal lung tissue was taken more than 3 cm from the tumor edge. Source material: distant non-tumor lung tissue. These TCRs come from a woman aged 50 to 60 with non-small cell lung cancer.

Of note for this clonotype: This could be a read error, since a much larger clone is one nucleotide away. The rearrangement links TRBV12-3 or TRBV12-4 to TRBJ1-2; 10 bases agree with TRBD1. The CDR3 contains 15 residues. The CDR3 nucleotides read TGTGCCAGCAGCTACGACAGGGGGCGGGGCTATGACTACACCTTC. Its translation is CASSYDRGRGYDYTF.

With respect to this clonotype: This CDR3 fails to terminate in the conserved phenylalanine or tryptophan, so it likely reflects a read error. The chain couples TRBV28 to TRBJ2-7; D tentatively reads TRBD1 or TRBD2 (5 bases each). Looked up from germline, CDR1 is MDHEN and CDR2 is SYDVKM. This CDR3 has 16 residues. Trimming took 3 bases from V and 2 from J, leaving 17 bases between them. CDR3 nucleotides: TGTGCCAGCAGTTTGAGGTTGGGGGAGTGGACCTACGAGCAGTACTAC. It encodes CASSLRLGEWTYEQYY.